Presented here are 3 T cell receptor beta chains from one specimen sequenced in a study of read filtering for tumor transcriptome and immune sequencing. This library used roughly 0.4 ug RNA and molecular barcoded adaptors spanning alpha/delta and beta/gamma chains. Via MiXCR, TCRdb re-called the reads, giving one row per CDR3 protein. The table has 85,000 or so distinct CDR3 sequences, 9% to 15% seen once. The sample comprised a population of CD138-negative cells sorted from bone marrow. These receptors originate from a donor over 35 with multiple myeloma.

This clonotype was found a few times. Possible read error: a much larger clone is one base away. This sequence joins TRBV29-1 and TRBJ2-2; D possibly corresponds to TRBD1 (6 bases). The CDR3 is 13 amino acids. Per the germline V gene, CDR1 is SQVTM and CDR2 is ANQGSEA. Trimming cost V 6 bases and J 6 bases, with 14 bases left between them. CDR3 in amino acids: CSVGAGVPGELFF. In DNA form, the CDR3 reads TGCAGCGTAGGGGCAGGGGTGCCCGGGGAGCTGTTTTTT.

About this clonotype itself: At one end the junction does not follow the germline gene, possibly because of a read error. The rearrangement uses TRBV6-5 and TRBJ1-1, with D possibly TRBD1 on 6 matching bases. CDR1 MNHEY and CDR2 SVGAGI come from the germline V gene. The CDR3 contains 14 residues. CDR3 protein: CASSNRGGDTEAFF. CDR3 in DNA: TGTGCCAGCAGTAATCGGGGAGGGGACACTGAAGCTTTTTTT.

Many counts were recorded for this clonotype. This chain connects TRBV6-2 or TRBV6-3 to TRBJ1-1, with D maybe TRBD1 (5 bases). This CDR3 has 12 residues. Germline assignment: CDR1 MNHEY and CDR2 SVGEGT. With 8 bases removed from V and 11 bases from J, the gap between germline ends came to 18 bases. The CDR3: CASAKTDLAAFF. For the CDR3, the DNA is TGTGCCAGCGCCAAGACAGATTTGGCGGCTTTCTTT.